Below are 26 T cell receptor beta chains sequenced from a single sample in a study of blood T cells in healthy people across ages. Using a J-beta primer mix together with a sample-barcoded 5' primer, a second PCR was run for about 7 to 12 cycles. MiXCR, applied by TCRdb to the 5' RACE reads, yields one record per CDR3 protein. The sample shows over 1,500,000 distinct CDR3 sequences, 49% of them seen only once. The sample comprised blood. The receptors were sampled from a middle-aged woman in good health.

This clonotype came up a few times. The chain couples TRBV7-2 to TRBJ2-3; 7 bases match TRBD1. With 6 bases clipped from V and 0 bases from J, the junction kept 15 bases outside the gene matches. Per germline, CDR1 SGHTA and CDR2 FQGNSA. The CDR3 length is 18 residues. CDR3 in amino acids: CASSYRQGPTSSTDTQYF. The DNA for the CDR3 is TGTGCCAGCAGTTACAGACAGGGCCCTACCTCTAGCACAGATACGCAGTATTTT. The entire variable domain, with the rest obtained from reference TRBV7-2 and TRBJ2-3, is as follows: GAGVSQSPSNKVTEKGKDVELRCDPISGHTALYWYRQSLGQGLEFLIYFQGNSAPDKSGLPSDRFSAERTGGSVSTLTIQRTQQEDSAVYLCASSYRQGPTSSTDTQYFGPGTRLTVL.

V usage is TRBV6-1 and J usage is TRBJ1-2, with 8 bases aligning to TRBD1. V dropped 10 bases and J dropped 7; count of bases not matched to a gene: 14. This CDR3 has 14 amino acids. Germline CDR1 MNHNS, CDR2 SASEGT. CDR3 in DNA: TGTGCCATCAGGGGGCCGGCGGGGTTAGGTGGCTACACCTTC. It codes for CAIRGPAGLGGYTF.

This chain uses TRBV6-6 with TRBJ2-1; D not resolved. Germline CDR1 reads MNHNY; CDR2 reads SVGAGI (reference sequence). The CDR3 is made up of 13 amino acids. Trimming took off 6 bases at V and 4 bases at J, with 10 bases between the two ends. CDR3 in amino acids: CASRIGEYNEQFF. CDR3 DNA sequence: TGTGCCAGCAGGATAGGAGAATACAATGAGCAGTTCTTC.

This clonotype has a handful of counts. The chain joins TRBV28 to TRBJ2-7, with 7 bases matching TRBD2. The CDR3 consists of 12 residues. Germline trimming cut 7 bases from V and 2 bases from J; bases unmatched to any gene: 2. Germline-derived CDR1 and CDR2 are MDHEN and SYDVKM. Written as DNA, the CDR3 is TGTGCCAGCACAGCGGGGACCTACGAGCAGTACTTC. The encoded protein is CASTAGTYEQYF.

In DNA, the CDR3 is TGTGCCAGCAGTTTTCGGACAGGGAGGATCTCTGGGGCCAACGTCCTGACTTTC. Translation gives CASSFRTGRISGANVLTF. The rearrangement links TRBV27 to TRBJ2-6, with 8 bases lining up with TRBD1. V was pared by 3 bases and J by 0 bases, with 7 bases of the junction left unmatched. This CDR3 is built from 18 residues. Germline-derived CDR1 and CDR2 are MNHEY and SMNVEV (reference sequence).

This clonotype was picked up a small number of times. The chain employs TRBV6-2 or TRBV6-3 and TRBJ2-5, with TRBD2 as a possible D gene (5 bases). The CDR3 is made up of 15 amino acids. V lost 0 bases to trimming and J lost 7 bases, with 15 bases between them. Germline V gene sequence: CDR1 MNHEY, CDR2 SVGEGT. CDR3 bases: TGTGCCAGCAGTTACTCGACGGGGTCCTCGGTGACCCAGTACTTC. Protein sequence: CASSYSTGSSVTQYF.

The V and J genes are TRBV6-6 and TRBJ2-7; 8 bases are shared with TRBD2. CDR3 length: 13 amino acids. CDR1 MNHNY and CDR2 SVGAGI come from the germline V gene (reference sequence). The trim removed 7 bases at V and 2 bases at J, leaving 4 bases unmatched. The CDR3 sequence: CASISGDPYEQYF. In nucleotides, the CDR3 is TGTGCCAGCATTAGCGGGGACCCCTACGAGCAGTACTTC.

This clonotype was observed a few times. This sequence joins TRBV2 and TRBJ1-2, with a possible D match to TRBD1 (6 bases). The V gene's germline CDR1 is SNHLY and CDR2 FYNNEI. The CDR3 is 12 amino acids. V lost 5 bases and J 7 bases, leaving 11 bases between the germline ends. CDR3 in amino acids: CASSRDMCGYTF. The CDR3 DNA reads as TGTGCCAGCAGTCGGGACATGTGTGGCTACACCTTC.

The CDR3 protein is CASSSGAGKAFF. Here the CDR3 DNA reads TGTGCCAGCAGCTCCGGGGCCGGTAAGGCTTTCTTT. The rearrangement uses TRBV7-2 and TRBJ1-1; perhaps TRBD1 as D (5 bases). This CDR3 is built from 12 residues. In germline, CDR1 is SGHTA, CDR2 FQGNSA. Trimming left V 4 bases short and J 11 bases short, with 14 bases between.

This clonotype showed up just a few times. J is TRBJ2-5 and V is TRBV28; TRBD1 might be the D (6 bases). The CDR3 is made up of 14 amino acids. Trimming removed 1 base at V and 5 bases at J, with 11 bases between. Germline V lookup: CDR1 MDHEN, CDR2 SYDVKM. CDR3 region: CASSLLGAEETQYF. The CDR3 DNA reads as TGTGCCAGCAGTTTATTGGGGGCGGAGGAGACCCAGTACTTC.

This clonotype occurred a few times. The chain joins TRBV12-3 or TRBV12-4 to TRBJ1-2, with TRBD1 matching 9 bases. The V segment lost 6 bases and the J segment 7 bases; nucleotides outside the gene matches: 9. The CDR3 sequence is 14 residues long. The DNA for the CDR3 is TGTGCCAGCAGATCCCGGGACAGGGTCTCTGGCTACACCTTC. Its protein product is CASRSRDRVSGYTF.

This clonotype was counted between two and nine times. The chain links TRBV6-6 to TRBJ1-6, with TRBD1 matching over 7 bases. Germline V gene sequence: CDR1 MNHNY, CDR2 SVGAGI (reference sequence). The CDR3 length is 11 residues. V lost 6 bases and J lost 12; bases outside the gene matches: 2. CDR3 coding DNA: TGTGCCAGCAGGGGACAGCAACCCCTCCACTTT. It translates to CASRGQQPLHF.

V gene TRBV5-1 combines with J gene TRBJ2-3, with 10 bases identical to TRBD2. CDR1 is SGHRS and CDR2 is YFSETQ in the germline V gene. Trimming cost V 4 bases and J 2 bases; bases outside gene matches: 7. The CDR3 has 16 residues. The chain's CDR3 is CASSPLAGRDTDTQYF. CDR3 coding DNA: TGCGCCAGCAGCCCACTAGCGGGACGAGACACAGATACGCAGTATTTT.

The chain is built from TRBV27 and TRBJ1-5, with D unclear. The V gene's germline CDR1 is MNHEY and CDR2 SMNVEV (reference sequence). Trimming took off 8 bases at V and 4 bases at J, with 12 bases between the two ends. This CDR3 contains 13 residues. The chain's CDR3 is CASSSTANQPQHF. In DNA form, the CDR3 reads TGTGCCAGCTCGTCGACGGCGAATCAGCCCCAGCATTTT.

This clonotype was detected only once. The V gene is TRBV6-6, the J gene TRBJ1-2; 7 bases fit TRBD1. The germline V gene encodes CDR1 MNHNY and CDR2 SVGAGI (reference sequence). The CDR3 is 14 amino acids. Trimming at V came to 7 bases and at J to 3 bases, leaving 8 bases not matched to a gene. Written as DNA, the CDR3 is TGTGCCAGCATGGGACAGTCTCAATACTATGGCTACACCTTC. It translates to CASMGQSQYYGYTF.

The gene calls are TRBV29-1 and TRBJ1-2, with D possibly matching TRBD1 (5 bases). Germline V gene data show CDR1 as SQVTM and CDR2 as ANQGSEA. There are 14 residues in the CDR3. With 2 bases removed from V and 2 bases from J, the gap between germline ends came to 12 bases. CDR3 nucleotides: TGCAGCGTTGAACGGGCAGGGCAGAACTATGGCTACACCTTC. Its translation is CSVERAGQNYGYTF.

The J gene is TRBJ2-1, the V gene TRBV5-1; 13 bases match TRBD2. From germline, CDR1 is SGHRS and CDR2 YFSETQ. V shed 1 base, J shed 9 bases, and the junction held 7 bases outside the gene matches. There are 16 residues in the CDR3. The CDR3: CASSLQELAGGFEQFF. The CDR3 nucleotides are TGCGCCAGCAGCTTGCAGGAACTAGCGGGGGGGTTTGAGCAGTTCTTC.

This chain joins TRBV5-6 and TRBJ2-4, with 8 nucleotides matching TRBD1. CDR3 length: 14 residues. CDR1 and CDR2 (germline): SGHDT, YYEEEE. J was trimmed by 8 bases and V by 3 bases; bases with no gene match: 7. CDR3 amino acids: CASSSVTGGDIQYF. CDR3 sequence (DNA): TGTGCCAGCAGCTCAGTAACAGGGGGTGACATTCAGTACTTC.

This clonotype showed up just a few times. The rearrangement uses TRBV7-2 and TRBJ2-5; possibly TRBD1 or TRBD2 for D (5 bases each). Trimming took off 5 bases at V and 7 bases at J, with 17 bases between the two ends. From germline, CDR1 is SGHTA and CDR2 FQGNSA. This CDR3 spans 14 amino acids. CDR3 loop: CASSQSMGVGTQYF. CDR3 bases: TGTGCCAGCAGCCAGAGCATGGGGGTAGGGACCCAGTACTTC.

The chain carries TRBV3-1 and TRBJ2-7, with D perhaps given as TRBD1 or TRBD2 (5 bases each). The CDR3 length is 14 residues. In germline, CDR1 is LGHDT, CDR2 YNNKEL (reference sequence). The germline V and J ends were trimmed by 5 bases and 2 bases, with 13 bases remaining between them. The CDR3 DNA sequence: TGTGCCAGCAGCTTCGGGGCAGGGCCCTACGAGCAGTACTTC. It yields the protein CASSFGAGPYEQYF.

The V gene is TRBV20-1, the J gene TRBJ2-1; tentatively, D is TRBD2 (6 bases). Germline CDR1 reads DFQATT; CDR2 reads SNEGSKA (reference sequence). There are 14 residues in the CDR3. V lost 0 bases to trimming and J lost 9 bases, with 15 bases between them. The CDR3 coding sequence is TGCAGTGCTAGAGAACCTCGACTAGGGCGTGAGCAGTTCTTC. It translates to CSAREPRLGREQFF.

The chain uses TRBV28 and TRBJ2-7; D may be TRBD1 or TRBD2 (5 bases each). Germline V CDR1 and CDR2: MDHEN, SYDVKM. This CDR3 has 15 residues. V dropped 4 bases and J dropped 3 bases, with 16 bases sitting between them. The CDR3 protein is CASSSQRQGVYEQYF. The CDR3 DNA follows: TGTGCCAGCAGTTCCCAGCGGCAGGGCGTCTACGAGCAGTACTTC.

The chain recombines TRBV4-2 with TRBJ1-2; no clear D. This CDR3 contains 14 residues. The germline gives CDR1 LGHNA, CDR2 YNFKEQ. V was clipped by 1 base and J by 4 bases, with 10 bases between them. The CDR3 nucleotides are TGTGCCAGCAGCCAAGTATTGTCCTCCTATGGCTACACCTTC. Protein product: CASSQVLSSYGYTF.

The chain employs TRBV10-1 and TRBJ2-1; possibly TRBD2 for D (5 bases). The germline V gene encodes CDR1 WNHNN and CDR2 SYGVQD (reference sequence). The V end lost 0 bases, the J end lost 7 bases, and 16 bases lay between the germline ends. The CDR3 has 16 residues. CDR3 region: CASSESWSPGGNEQFF. In nucleotides, the CDR3 is TGCGCCAGCAGTGAGTCCTGGAGCCCTGGCGGGAATGAGCAGTTCTTC.

The rearrangement joins TRBV12-3 or TRBV12-4 to TRBJ1-2; 8 bases align to TRBD1. The CDR3 covers 13 residues. V lost 5 bases, J lost 10 bases, and 9 bases stayed unmatched. In DNA, the CDR3 is TGTGCCAGCAGTGGGACAGGCCGATTCCCCTACACCTTC. Its protein is CASSGTGRFPYTF.

The V call is TRBV6-2 or TRBV6-3, the J call TRBJ2-3; weak D call: TRBD1 (6 bases). Germline CDR1 reads MNHEY; CDR2 reads SVGEGT. Trimming cost V 2 bases and J 2 bases, with 17 bases left between them. The CDR3 covers 17 residues. As DNA, the CDR3 is TGTGCCAGCAGTTACACCCCGGGGTTGGGACACACAGATACGCAGTATTTT. This encodes CASSYTPGLGHTDTQYF.